This is a list of T cell receptor beta chains from one sample in a study of early T cells in non-severe SARS-CoV-2 infection. TCRdb itself ran the 5' RACE reads through MiXCR, one entry per CDR3 protein. The sample lists about 80,000 distinct CDR3 sequences; 14% to 15% were seen once. Sequences were obtained from whole blood. These receptors all come from an adult who was a healthcare worker with PCR-confirmed SARS-CoV-2 infection or an uninfected control (not recorded which). CDR3s include the opening cysteine and the closing phenylalanine or tryptophan. D genes are given only for firm matches. Size tells how often a clone was seen (once, few, many) or the class of an expanded clone, and some rows leave it out.

CASSEFRGEGETQYF | TGTGCCAGCAGTGAATTTCGGGGGGAAGGAGAGACCCAGTACTTC | TRBJ2-5 | NA | TRBD2 | TRBV25-1
CSVEDPRVNYGYTF | TGCAGCGTTGAAGATCCCCGGGTAAACTATGGCTACACCTTC | TRBJ1-2 | few | NA | TRBV29-1
CAISEGGNGYTF | TGTGCCATCAGTGAGGGAGGGAATGGCTACACCTTC | TRBJ1-2 | NA | NA | TRBV10-3
CAISGWGSTIYF | TGTGCCATCAGTGGATGGGGTAGTACCATATATTTT | TRBJ1-3 | NA | NA | TRBV10-3
CSAAGPPEYTQYF | TGCAGTGCCGCCGGGCCCCCCGAATATACGCAGTATTTT | TRBJ2-3 | many | NA | TRBV20-1
CASSSILAVSYNEQFF | TGTGCCAGCAGTTCGATTCTAGCGGTATCCTACAATGAGCAGTTCTTC | TRBJ2-1 | NA | TRBD2 | TRBV11-2
CASSPPGRESGAFF | TGTGCCAGCAGCCCCCCCGGACGGGAATCGGGAGCTTTCTTT | TRBJ1-1 | NA | NA | TRBV3-1
CASSSLGRTYEQYF | TGTGCCAGCAGTTCTTTGGGACGGACCTACGAGCAGTACTTC | TRBJ2-7 | few | NA | TRBV6-5
CASSPDYLNTEAFF | TGTGCCAGCAGCCCGGACTATCTGAACACTGAAGCTTTCTTT | TRBJ1-1 | few | NA | TRBV6-5
CASRRENSGGKNEQFF | TGTGCCAGCAGGAGAGAGAATAGCGGGGGGAAAAATGAGCAGTTCTTC | TRBJ2-1 | few | TRBD2 | TRBV11-2
CASSFPQGGYGYTF | TGTGCCAGCAGCTTTCCCCAGGGGGGCTATGGCTACACCTTC | TRBJ1-2 | NA | TRBD1 | TRBV7-2
CSARGELPYEQYF | TGCAGTGCTAGAGGGGAGCTTCCCTACGAGCAGTACTTC | TRBJ2-7 | few | NA | TRBV20-1
CASSPGDHSGTDTQYF | TGCGCCAGCAGCCCCGGGGATCACTCAGGCACAGATACGCAGTATTTT | TRBJ2-3 | NA | NA | TRBV5-1
CASIPPGEDEQYF | TGTGCCAGCATACCCCCAGGGGAGGACGAGCAGTACTTC | TRBJ2-7 | many | NA | TRBV28
CATSALTANTEAFF | TGTGCCACCAGTGCCCTAACGGCGAACACTGAAGCTTTCTTT | TRBJ1-1 | once | NA | TRBV24-1
CASNRPGNGYTF | TGTGCCAGCAATCGCCCAGGGAATGGCTACACCTTC | TRBJ1-2 | many | NA | TRBV2
CATSDENHPQFF | TGTGCCACCAGTGATGAAAACCACCCCCAATTCTTC | TRBJ2-1 | NA | NA | TRBV24-1
CASSTGQGAATDTQYF | TGTGCCAGCAGCACTGGACAGGGGGCTGCCACAGATACGCAGTATTTT | TRBJ2-3 | NA | TRBD1 | TRBV7-9
CSAWGRRGTEAFF | TGCAGTGCTTGGGGGAGAAGGGGTACTGAAGCTTTCTTT | TRBJ1-1 | many | NA | TRBV20-1
CASRQPGQQYEQYF | TGTGCCAGCAGGCAGCCGGGACAGCAATACGAGCAGTACTTC | TRBJ2-7 | few | TRBD1 | TRBV7-9
CASSERGPGNTIYF | TGTGCCAGCAGTGAGAGGGGTCCCGGAAACACCATATATTTT | TRBJ1-3 | few | NA | TRBV6-1